This T cell receptor beta chain derives from a study of blood T cell repertoires in COVID-19. The table came from immunoSEQ multiplex PCR; TCRdb's copy has only in-frame clones and leaves some out. The sample has roughly 96,000 clones; about 80% are singletons. The ends lost 5 bases at V and 1 base at J; junction bases unmatched: 11. The CDR3 is 17 amino acids. Germline CDR1 reads SGHVS; CDR2 reads FQNEAQ. The sequenced sample was peripheral blood. J is TRBJ2-1 and V is TRBV7-8; 7 bases map to TRBD2. This receptor was obtained from a man between 60 and 75 years old with acute or convalescent COVID-19. CDR3 sequence (DNA): TGTGCCAGCAGCCCGCGGGCGGGAGCGGGGTCCTACAATGAGCAGTTCTTC. Amino acid sequence: CASSPRAGAGSYNEQFF.